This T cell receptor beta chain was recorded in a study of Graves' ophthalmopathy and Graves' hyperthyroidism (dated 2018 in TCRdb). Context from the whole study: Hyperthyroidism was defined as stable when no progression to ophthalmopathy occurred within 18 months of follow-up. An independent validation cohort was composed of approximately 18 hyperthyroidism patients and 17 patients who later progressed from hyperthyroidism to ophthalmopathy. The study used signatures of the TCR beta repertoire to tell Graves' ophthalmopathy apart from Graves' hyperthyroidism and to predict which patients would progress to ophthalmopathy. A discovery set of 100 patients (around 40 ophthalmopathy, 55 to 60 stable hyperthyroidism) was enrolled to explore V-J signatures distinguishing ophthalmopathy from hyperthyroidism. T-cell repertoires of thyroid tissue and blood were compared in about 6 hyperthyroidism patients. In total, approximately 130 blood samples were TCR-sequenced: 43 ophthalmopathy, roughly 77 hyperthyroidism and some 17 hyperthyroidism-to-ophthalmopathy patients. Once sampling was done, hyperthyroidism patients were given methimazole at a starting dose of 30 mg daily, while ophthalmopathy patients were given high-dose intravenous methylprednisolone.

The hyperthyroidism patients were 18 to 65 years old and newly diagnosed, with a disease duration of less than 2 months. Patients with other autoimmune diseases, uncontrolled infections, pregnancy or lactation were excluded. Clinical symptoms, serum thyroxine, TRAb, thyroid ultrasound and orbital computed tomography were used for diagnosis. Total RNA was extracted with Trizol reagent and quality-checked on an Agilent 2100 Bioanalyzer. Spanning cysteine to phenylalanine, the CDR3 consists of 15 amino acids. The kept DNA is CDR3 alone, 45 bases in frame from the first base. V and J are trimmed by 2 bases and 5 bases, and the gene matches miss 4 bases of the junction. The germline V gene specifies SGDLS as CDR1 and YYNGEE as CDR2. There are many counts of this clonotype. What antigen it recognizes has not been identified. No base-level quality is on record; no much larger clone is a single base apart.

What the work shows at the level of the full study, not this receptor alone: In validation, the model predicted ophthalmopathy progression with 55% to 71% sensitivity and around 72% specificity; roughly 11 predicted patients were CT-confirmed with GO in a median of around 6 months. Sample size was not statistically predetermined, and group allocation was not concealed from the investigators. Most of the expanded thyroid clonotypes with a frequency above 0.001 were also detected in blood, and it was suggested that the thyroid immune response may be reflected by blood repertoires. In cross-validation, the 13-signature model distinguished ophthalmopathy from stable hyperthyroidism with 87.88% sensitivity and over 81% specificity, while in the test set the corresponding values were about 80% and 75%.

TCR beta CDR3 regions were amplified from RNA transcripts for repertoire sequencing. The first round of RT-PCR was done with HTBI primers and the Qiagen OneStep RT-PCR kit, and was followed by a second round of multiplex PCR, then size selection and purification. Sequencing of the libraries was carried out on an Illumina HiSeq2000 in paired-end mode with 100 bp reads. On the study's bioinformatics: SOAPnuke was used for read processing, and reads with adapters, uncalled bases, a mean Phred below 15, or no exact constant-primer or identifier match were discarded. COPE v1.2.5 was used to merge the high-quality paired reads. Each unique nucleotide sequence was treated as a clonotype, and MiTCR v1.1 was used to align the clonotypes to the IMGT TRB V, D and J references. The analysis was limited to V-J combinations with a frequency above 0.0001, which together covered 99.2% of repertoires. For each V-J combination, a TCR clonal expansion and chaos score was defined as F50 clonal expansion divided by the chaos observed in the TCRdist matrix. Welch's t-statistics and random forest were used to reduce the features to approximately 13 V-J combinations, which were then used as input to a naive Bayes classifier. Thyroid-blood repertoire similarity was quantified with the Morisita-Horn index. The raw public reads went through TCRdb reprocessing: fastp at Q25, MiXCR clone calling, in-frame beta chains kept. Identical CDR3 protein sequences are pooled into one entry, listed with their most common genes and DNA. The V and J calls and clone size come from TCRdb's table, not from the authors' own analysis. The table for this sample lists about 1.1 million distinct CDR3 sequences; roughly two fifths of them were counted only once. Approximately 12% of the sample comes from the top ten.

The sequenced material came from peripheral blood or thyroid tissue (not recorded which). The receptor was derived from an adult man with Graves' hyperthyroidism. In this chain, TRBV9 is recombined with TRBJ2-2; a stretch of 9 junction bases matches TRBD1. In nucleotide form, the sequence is TGTGCCAGCAGCGTTGGGGACAGGGTTACCGGGGAGCTGTTTTTT. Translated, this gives CASSVGDRVTGELFF.